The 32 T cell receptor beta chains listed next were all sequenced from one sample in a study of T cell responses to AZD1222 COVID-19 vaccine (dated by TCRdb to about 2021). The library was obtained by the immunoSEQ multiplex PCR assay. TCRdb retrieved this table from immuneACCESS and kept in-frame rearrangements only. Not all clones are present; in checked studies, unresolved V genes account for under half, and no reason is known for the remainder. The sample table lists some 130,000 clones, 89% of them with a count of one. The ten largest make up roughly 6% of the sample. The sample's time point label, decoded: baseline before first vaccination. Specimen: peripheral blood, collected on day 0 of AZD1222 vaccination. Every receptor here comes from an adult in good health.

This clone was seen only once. The CDR3 sequence is CASSLAWRGGAGELFF. The CDR3 DNA reads as TGTGCCAGCAGCTTGGCCTGGCGGGGTGGCGCCGGGGAGCTGTTTTTT. The V call is TRBV5-6, the J call TRBJ2-2, with D tentatively TRBD2 (6 bases). The CDR3 sequence is 16 residues long. V was trimmed by 0 bases and J by 6 bases, leaving 15 bases between them. CDR1 and CDR2 from the germline V gene are SGHDT and YYEEEE.

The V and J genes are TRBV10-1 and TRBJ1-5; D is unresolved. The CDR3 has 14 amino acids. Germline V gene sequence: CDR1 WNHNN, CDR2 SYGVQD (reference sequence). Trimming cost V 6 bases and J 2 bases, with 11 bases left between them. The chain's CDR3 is CASSSGVGNQPQHF. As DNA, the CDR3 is TGCGCCAGCAGCAGTGGAGTTGGCAATCAGCCCCAGCATTTT.

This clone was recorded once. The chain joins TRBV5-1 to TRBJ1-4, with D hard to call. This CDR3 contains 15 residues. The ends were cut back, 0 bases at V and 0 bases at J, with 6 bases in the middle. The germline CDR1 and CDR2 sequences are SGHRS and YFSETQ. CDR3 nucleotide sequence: TGCGCCAGCAGCTTGGGGTCTGCAACTAATGAAAAACTGTTTTTT. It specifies CASSLGSATNEKLFF.

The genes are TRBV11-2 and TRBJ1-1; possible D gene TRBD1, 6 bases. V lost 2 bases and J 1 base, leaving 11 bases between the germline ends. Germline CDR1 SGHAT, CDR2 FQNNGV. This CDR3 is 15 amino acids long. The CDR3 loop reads CASSLRPGANTEAFF. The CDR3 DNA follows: TGTGCCAGCAGCTTAAGGCCGGGGGCGAACACTGAAGCTTTCTTT.

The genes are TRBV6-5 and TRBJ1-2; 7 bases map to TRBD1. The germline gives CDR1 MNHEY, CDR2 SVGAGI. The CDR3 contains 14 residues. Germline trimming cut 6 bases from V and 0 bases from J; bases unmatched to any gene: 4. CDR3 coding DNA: TGTGCCAGCAGGAGACAGGGTCCTAACTATGGCTACACCTTC. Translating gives CASRRQGPNYGYTF.

Here the CDR3 reads CASSFKGDTGELFF. The CDR3 DNA reads as TGCGCCAGCAGCTTTAAGGGGGACACCGGGGAGCTGTTTTTT. This chain uses TRBV5-1 with TRBJ2-2; D is possibly TRBD1 (6 bases). CDR1 is SGHRS, CDR2 YFSETQ, per germline. The CDR3 extends over 14 amino acids. V lost 2 bases, J lost 3 bases, and 8 bases lay in between.

CDR3 in DNA: TGTGCCAGCAGCTTAGCCGGGGAGCTGTTTTTT. Its protein is CASSLAGELFF. This chain joins TRBV7-9 and TRBJ2-2; D gene ambiguous. Germline V gene sequence: CDR1 SEHNR, CDR2 FQNEAQ (reference sequence). The V end lost 0 bases, the J end lost 7 bases, and 0 bases lay between the germline ends. The CDR3 has 11 residues.

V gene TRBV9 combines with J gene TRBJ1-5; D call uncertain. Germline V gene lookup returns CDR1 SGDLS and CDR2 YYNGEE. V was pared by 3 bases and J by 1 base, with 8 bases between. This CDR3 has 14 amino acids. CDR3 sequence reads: CASSAAGSNQPQHF. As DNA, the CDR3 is TGTGCCAGCAGCGCTGCGGGGAGCAATCAGCCCCAGCATTTT.

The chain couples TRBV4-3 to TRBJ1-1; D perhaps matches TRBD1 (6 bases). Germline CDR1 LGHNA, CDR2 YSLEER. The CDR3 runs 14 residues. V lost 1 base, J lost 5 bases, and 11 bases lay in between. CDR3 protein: CASSQVGGPTEAFF. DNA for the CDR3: TGCGCCAGCAGCCAAGTAGGGGGGCCTACTGAAGCTTTCTTT.

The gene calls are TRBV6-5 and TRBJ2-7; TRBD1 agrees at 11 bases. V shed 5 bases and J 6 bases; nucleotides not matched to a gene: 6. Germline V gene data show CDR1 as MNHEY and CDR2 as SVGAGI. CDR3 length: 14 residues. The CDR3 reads CASSPPGTGGEQYF. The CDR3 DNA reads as TGTGCCAGCAGTCCGCCCGGGACAGGGGGCGAGCAGTACTTC.

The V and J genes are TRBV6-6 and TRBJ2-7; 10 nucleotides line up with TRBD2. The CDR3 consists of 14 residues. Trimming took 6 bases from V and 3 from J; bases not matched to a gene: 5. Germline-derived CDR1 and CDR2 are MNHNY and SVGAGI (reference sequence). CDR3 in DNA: TGTGCCAGCAGCCTTAGCGGGGGGATCTACGAGCAGTACTTC. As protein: CASSLSGGIYEQYF.

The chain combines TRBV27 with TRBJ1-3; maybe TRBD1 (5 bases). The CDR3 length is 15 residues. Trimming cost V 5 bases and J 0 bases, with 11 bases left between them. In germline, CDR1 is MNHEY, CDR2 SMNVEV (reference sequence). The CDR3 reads CASSPGRSSGNTIYF. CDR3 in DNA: TGTGCCAGCAGTCCGGGACGGAGCTCTGGAAACACCATATATTTT.

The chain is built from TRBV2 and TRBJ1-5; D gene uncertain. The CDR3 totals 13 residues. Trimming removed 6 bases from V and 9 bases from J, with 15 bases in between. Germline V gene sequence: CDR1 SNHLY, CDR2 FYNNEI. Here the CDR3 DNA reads TGTGCCAGCAGAGATCAGGTCTGGGGGCCCCAGCATTTT. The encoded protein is CASRDQVWGPQHF. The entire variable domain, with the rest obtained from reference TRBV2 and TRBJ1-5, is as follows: EPEVTQTPSHQVTQMGQEVILRCVPISNHLYFYWYRQILGQKVEFLVSFYNNEISEKSEIFDDQFSVERPDGSNFTLKIRSTKLEDSAMYFCASRDQVWGPQHFGDGTRLSIL.

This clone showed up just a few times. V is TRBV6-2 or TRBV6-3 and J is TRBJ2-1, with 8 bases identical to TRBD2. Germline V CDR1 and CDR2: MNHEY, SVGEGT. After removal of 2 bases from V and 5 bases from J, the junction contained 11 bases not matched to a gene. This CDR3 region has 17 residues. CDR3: CASSYALRGGRHNEQFF. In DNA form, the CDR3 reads TGTGCCAGCAGTTACGCCCTTAGGGGCGGGAGGCACAATGAGCAGTTCTTC.

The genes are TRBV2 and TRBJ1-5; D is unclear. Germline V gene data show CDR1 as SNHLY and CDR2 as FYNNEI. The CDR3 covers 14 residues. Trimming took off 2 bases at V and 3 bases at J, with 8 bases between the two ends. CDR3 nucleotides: TGTGCCAGCAGTGAAAGAACAGACAATCAGCCCCAGCATTTT. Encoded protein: CASSERTDNQPQHF.

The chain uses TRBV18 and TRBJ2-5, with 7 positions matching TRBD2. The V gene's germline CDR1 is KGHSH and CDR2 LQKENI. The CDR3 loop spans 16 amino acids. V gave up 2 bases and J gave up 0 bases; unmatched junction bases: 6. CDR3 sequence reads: CASSPFRGGYQETQYF. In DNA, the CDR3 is TGTGCCAGCTCACCATTTAGGGGAGGGTACCAAGAGACCCAGTACTTC.

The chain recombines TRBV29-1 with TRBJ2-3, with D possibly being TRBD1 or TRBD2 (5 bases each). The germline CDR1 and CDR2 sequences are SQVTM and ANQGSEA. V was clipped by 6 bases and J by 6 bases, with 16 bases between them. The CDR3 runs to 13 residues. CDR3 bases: TGCAGCGTCCCCGCCCTCGGGACGGATACGCAGTATTTT. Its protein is CSVPALGTDTQYF.

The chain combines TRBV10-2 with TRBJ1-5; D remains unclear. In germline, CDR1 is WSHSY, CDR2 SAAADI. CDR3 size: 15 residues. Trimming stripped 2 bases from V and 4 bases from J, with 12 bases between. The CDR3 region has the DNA TGCGCCAGCAGTGAGACCGGGAGTATTAATCAGCCCCAGCATTTT. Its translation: CASSETGSINQPQHF.

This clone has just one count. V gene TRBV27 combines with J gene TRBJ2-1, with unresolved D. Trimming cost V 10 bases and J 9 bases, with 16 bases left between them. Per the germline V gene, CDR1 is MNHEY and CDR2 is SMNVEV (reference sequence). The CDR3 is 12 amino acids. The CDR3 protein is CATTFGSGEQFF. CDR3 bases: TGTGCCACCACATTTGGGTCCGGTGAGCAGTTCTTC.

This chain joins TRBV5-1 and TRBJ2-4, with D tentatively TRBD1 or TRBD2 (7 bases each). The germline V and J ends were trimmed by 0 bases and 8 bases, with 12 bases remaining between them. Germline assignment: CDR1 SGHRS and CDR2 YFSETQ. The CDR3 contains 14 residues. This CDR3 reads CASSLVPGGDIQYF. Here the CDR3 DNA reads TGCGCCAGCAGCTTGGTTCCAGGGGGGGACATTCAGTACTTC.

The CDR3 DNA reads TGCGCCAGCAGCATTGACCGGGACACTGAAGCTTTCTTT. Its protein product is CASSIDRDTEAFF. The rearrangement joins TRBV5-1 to TRBJ1-1; D uncertain. CDR1 and CDR2 (germline): SGHRS, YFSETQ. The CDR3 runs to 13 residues. Deletions cut 4 bases from V and 3 bases from J, with 10 bases between.

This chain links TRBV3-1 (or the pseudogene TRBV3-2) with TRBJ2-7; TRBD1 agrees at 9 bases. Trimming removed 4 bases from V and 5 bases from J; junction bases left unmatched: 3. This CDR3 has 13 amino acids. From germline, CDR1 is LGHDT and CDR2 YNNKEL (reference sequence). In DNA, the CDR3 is TGTGCCAGCAGCCTGGACAGGGGCAACGAGCAGTACTTC. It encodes CASSLDRGNEQYF.

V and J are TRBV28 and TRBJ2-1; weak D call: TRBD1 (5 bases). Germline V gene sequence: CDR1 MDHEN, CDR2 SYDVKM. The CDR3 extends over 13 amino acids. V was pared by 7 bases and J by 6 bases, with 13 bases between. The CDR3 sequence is CASTQGVGNEQFF. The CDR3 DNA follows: TGTGCCAGCACCCAGGGCGTCGGCAATGAGCAGTTCTTC.

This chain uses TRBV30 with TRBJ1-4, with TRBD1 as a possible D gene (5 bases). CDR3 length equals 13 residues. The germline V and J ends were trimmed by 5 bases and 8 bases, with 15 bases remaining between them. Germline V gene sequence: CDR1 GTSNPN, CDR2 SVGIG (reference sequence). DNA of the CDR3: TGTGCCTGGGCACCCGGGACCCGGGAAAAACTGTTTTTT. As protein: CAWAPGTREKLFF.

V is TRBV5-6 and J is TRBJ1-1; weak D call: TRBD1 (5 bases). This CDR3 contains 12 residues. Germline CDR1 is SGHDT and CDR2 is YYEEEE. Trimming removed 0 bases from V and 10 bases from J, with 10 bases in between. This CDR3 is CASSLAGRGAFF. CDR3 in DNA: TGTGCCAGCAGCTTGGCGGGTAGGGGAGCTTTCTTT.

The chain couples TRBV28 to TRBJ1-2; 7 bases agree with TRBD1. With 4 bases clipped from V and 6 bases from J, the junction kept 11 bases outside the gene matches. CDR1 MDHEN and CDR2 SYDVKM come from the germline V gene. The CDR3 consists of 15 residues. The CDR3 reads CASSSRGGRVDGYTF. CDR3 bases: TGTGCCAGCAGTTCAAGAGGGGGCAGGGTCGATGGCTACACCTTC.

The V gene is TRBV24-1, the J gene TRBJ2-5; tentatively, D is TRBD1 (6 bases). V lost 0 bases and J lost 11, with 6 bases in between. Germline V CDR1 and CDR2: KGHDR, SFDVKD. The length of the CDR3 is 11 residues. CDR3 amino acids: CATSDLRGQYF. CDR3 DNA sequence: TGTGCCACCAGTGATTTGAGGGGGCAGTACTTC.

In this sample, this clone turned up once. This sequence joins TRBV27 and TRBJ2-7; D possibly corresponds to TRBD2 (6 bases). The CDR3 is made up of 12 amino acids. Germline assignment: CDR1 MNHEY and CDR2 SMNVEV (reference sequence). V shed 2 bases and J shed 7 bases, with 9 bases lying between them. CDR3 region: CASSLRGLEQYF. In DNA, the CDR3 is TGTGCCAGCAGTTTACGGGGGTTAGAGCAGTACTTC.

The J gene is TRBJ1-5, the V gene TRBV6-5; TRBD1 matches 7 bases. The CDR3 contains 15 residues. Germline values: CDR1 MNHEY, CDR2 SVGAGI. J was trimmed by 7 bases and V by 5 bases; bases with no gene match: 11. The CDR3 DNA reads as TGTGCCAGCAGTAGCTCGACAGGGAGGGAACAGCCCCAGCATTTT. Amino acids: CASSSSTGREQPQHF.

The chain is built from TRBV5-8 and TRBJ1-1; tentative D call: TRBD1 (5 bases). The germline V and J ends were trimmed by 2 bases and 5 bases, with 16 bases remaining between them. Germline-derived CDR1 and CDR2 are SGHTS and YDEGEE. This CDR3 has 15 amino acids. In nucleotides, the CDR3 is TGTGCCAGCAGCTTTTATCCAGGGCAACCTACTGAAGCTTTCTTT. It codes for CASSFYPGQPTEAFF.

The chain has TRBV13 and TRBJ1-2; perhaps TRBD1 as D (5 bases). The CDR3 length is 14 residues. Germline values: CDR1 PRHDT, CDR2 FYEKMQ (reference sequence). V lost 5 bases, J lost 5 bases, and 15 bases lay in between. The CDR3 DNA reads TGTGCCAGCAGCCGGGGAGGGGAAGGGTATGGCTACACCTTC. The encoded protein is CASSRGGEGYGYTF.

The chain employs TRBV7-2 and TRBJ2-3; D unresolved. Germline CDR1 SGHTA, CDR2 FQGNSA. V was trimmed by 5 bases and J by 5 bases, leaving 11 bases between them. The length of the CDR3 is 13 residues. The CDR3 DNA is TGTGCCAGCAGCCGATCCTTCGGAGATACGCAGTATTTT. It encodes CASSRSFGDTQYF. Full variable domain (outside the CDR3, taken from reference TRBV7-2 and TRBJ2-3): GAGVSQSPSNKVTEKGKDVELRCDPISGHTALYWYRQSLGQGLEFLIYFQGNSAPDKSGLPSDRFSAERTGGSVSTLTIQRTQQEDSAVYLCASSRSFGDTQYFGPGTRLTVL.